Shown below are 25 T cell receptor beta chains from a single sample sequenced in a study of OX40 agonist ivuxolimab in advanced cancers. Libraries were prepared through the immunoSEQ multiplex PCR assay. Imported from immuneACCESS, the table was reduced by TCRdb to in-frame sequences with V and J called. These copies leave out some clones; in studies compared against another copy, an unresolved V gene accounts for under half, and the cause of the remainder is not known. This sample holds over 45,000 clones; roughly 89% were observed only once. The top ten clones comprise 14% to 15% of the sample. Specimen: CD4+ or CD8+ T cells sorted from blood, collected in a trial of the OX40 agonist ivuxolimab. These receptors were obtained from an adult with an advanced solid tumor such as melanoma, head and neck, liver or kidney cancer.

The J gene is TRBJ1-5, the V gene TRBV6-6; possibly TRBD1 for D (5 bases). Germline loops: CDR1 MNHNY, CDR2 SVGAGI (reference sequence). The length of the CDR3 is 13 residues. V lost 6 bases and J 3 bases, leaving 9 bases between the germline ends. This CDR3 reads CASSLGANQPQHF. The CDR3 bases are TGTGCCAGCAGCCTAGGGGCCAATCAGCCCCAGCATTTT.

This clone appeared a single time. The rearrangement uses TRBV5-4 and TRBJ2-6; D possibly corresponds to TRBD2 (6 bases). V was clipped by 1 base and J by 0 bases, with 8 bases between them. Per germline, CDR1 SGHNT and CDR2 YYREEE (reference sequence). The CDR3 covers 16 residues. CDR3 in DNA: TGTGCCAGCAGCTTGCGGGGGAACTCTGGGGCCAACGTCCTGACTTTC. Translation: CASSLRGNSGANVLTF.

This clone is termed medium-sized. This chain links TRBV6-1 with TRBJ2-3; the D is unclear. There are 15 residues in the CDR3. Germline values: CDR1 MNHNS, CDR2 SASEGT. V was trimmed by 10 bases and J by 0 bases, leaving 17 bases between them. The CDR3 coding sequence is TGTGCCACCGTGATGGGGTTTTCTAGCACAGATACGCAGTATTTT. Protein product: CATVMGFSSTDTQYF.

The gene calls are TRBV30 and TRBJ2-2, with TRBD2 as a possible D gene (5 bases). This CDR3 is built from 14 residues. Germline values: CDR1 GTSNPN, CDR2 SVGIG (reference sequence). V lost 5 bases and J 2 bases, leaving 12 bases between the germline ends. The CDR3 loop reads CAWRMPGNTGELFF. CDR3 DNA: TGTGCCTGGCGCATGCCGGGAAACACCGGGGAGCTGTTTTTT.

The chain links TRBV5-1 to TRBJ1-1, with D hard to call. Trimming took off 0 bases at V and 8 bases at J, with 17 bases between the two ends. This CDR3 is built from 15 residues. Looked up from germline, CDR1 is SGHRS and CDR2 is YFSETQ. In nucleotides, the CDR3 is TGCGCCAGCAGCTTGGTCGCCGGGTCCCACTTAGAAGCTTTCTTT. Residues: CASSLVAGSHLEAFF. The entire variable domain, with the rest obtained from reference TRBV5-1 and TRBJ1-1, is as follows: KAGVTQTPRYLIKTRGQQVTLSCSPISGHRSVSWYQQTPGQGLQFLFEYFSETQRNKGNFPGRFSGRQFSNSRSEMNVSTLELGDSALYLCASSLVAGSHLEAFFGQGTRLTVV.

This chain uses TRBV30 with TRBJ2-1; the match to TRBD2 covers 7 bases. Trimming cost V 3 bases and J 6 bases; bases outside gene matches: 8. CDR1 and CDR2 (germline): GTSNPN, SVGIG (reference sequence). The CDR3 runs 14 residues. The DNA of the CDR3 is TGTGCCTGGAGCCCTACTAGCGCAGGCAATGAGCAGTTCTTC. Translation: CAWSPTSAGNEQFF.

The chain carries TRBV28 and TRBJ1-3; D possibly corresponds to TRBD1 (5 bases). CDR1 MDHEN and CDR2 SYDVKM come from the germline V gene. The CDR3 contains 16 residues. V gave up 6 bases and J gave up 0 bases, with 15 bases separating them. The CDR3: CASRSYGANSGNTIYF. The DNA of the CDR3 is TGTGCCAGCAGGTCTTACGGGGCGAACTCTGGAAACACCATATATTTT. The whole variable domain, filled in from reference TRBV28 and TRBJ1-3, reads DVKVTQSSRYLVKRTGEKVFLECVQDMDHENMFWYRQDPGLGLRLIYFSYDVKMKEKGDIPEGYSVSREKKERFSLILESASTNQTSMYLCASRSYGANSGNTIYFGEGSWLTVV.

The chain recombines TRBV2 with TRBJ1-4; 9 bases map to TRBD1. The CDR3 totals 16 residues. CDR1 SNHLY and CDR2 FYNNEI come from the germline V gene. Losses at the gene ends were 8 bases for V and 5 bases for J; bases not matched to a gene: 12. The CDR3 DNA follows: TGTGCCAGCCACCGGGACAGGGTGATACAAAATGAAAAACTGTTTTTT. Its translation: CASHRDRVIQNEKLFF.

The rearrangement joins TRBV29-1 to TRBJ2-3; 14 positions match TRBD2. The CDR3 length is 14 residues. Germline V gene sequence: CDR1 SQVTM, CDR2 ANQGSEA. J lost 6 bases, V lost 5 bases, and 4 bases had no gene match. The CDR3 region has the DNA TGCAGCGTTAGGACTAGCGGGAGGTTGGATACGCAGTATTTT. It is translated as CSVRTSGRLDTQYF.

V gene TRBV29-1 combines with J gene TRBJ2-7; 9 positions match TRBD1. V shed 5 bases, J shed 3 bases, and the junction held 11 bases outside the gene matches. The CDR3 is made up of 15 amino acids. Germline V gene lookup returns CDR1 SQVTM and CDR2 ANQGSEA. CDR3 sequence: CSVITGTGLNYEQYF. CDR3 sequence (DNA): TGCAGCGTTATAACGGGGACAGGGCTCAACTACGAGCAGTACTTC.

CDR3 in DNA: TGTGCCAGCAGTGAATTCGGAACTAGAGGCTCCTACAATGAGCAGTTCTTC. Its protein product is CASSEFGTRGSYNEQFF. The chain carries TRBV6-1 and TRBJ2-1, with a possible D match to TRBD2 (5 bases). Germline V gene sequence: CDR1 MNHNS, CDR2 SASEGT. The CDR3 spans 17 residues. Trimming removed 2 bases at V and 0 bases at J, with 14 bases between.

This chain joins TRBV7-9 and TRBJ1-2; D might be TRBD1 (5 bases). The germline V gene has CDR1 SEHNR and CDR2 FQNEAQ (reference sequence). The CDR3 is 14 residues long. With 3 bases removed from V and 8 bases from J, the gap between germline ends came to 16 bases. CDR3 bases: TGTGCCAGCAGCTTGGGCTGGGGGGTCCCGGGCTACACCTTC. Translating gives CASSLGWGVPGYTF.

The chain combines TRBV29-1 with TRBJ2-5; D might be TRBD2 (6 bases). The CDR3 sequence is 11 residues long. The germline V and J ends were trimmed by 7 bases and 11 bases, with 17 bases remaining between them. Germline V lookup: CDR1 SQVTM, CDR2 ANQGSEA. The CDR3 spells CSAGTLLGQYF. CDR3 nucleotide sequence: TGCAGCGCCGGGACTTTGCTGGGGCAGTACTTC.

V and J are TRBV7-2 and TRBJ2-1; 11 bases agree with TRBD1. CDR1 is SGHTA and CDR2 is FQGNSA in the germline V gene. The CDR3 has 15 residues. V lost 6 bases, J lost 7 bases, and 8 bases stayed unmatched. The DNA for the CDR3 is TGTGCCAGCAGTGCCCGGACAGGGGGCAGGAATGAGCAGTTCTTC. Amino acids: CASSARTGGRNEQFF.

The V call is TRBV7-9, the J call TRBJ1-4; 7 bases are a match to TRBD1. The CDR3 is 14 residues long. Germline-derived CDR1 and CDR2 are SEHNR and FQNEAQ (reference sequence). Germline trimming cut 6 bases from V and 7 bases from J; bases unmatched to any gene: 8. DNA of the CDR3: TGTGCCAGCAGTAAAGCAGGGGGAAGTGAAAAACTGTTTTTT. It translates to CASSKAGGSEKLFF.

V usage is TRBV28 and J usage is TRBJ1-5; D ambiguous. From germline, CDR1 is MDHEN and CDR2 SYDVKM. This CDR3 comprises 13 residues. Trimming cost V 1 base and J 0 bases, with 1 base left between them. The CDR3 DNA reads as TGTGCCAGCAGTTTATTTAGCAATCAGCCCCAGCATTTT. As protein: CASSLFSNQPQHF.

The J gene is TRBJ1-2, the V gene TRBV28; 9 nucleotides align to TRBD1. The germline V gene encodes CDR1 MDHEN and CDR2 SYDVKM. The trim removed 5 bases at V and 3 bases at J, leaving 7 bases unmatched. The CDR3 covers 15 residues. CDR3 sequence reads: CASSAWTGDDYGYTF. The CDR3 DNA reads TGTGCCAGCAGTGCCTGGACAGGGGATGACTATGGCTACACCTTC.

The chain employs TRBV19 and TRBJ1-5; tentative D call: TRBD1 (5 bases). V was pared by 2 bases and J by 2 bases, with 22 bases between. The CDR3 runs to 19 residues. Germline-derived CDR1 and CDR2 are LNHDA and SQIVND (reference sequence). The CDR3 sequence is CASSIRGPPAGSRNQPQHF. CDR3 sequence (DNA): TGTGCCAGTAGTATAAGGGGCCCCCCAGCCGGGAGTCGCAATCAGCCCCAGCATTTT.

The CDR3 here is CASSMYEGLSPEQYF. CDR3 in DNA: TGTGCCAGTAGTATGTACGAGGGACTCAGCCCCGAGCAGTACTTC. J is TRBJ2-7 and V is TRBV19; possible D gene TRBD2, 6 bases. CDR1 and CDR2 from the germline V gene are LNHDA and SQIVND (reference sequence). Trimming took off 3 bases at V and 6 bases at J, with 18 bases between the two ends. This CDR3 is built from 15 residues.

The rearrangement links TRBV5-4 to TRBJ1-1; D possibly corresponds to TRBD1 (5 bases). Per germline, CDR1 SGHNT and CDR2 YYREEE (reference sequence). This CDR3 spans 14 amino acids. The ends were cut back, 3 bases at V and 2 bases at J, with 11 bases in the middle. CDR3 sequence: CASSSNRLNTEAFF. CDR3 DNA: TGTGCCAGCAGCTCTAACAGGTTAAACACTGAAGCTTTCTTT.

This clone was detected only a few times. CDR3 amino acids: CASSGGGGEQYF. The CDR3 DNA reads TGTGCCAGCAGCGGAGGCGGTGGCGAGCAGTACTTC. The rearrangement links TRBV7-9 to TRBJ2-7; tentative D call: TRBD2 (5 bases). V lost 5 bases to trimming and J lost 6 bases, with 11 bases between them. Germline loops: CDR1 SEHNR, CDR2 FQNEAQ (reference sequence). The CDR3 is made up of 12 amino acids.

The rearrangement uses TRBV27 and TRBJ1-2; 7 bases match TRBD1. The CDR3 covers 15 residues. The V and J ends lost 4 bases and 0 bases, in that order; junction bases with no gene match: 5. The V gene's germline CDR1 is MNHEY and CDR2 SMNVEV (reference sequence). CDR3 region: CASSSQDRTNYGYTF. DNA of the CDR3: TGTGCCAGCAGTTCACAGGACAGGACTAACTATGGCTACACCTTC.

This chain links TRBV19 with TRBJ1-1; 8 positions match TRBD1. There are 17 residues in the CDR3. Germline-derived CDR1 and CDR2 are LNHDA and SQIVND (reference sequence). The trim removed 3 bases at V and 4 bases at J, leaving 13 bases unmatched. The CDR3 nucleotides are TGTGCCAGTAGTATTCGGACAGGGCGCCGTGTGGCCACTGAAGCTTTCTTT. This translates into CASSIRTGRRVATEAFF.

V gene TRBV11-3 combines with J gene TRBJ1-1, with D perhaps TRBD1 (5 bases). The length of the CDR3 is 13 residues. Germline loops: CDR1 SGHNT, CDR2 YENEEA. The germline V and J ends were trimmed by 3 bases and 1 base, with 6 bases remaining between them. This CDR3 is CASSFQGNTEAFF. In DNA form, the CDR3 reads TGTGCCAGCAGCTTCCAGGGGAACACTGAAGCTTTCTTT. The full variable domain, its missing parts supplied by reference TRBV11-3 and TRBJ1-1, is EAGVVQSPRYKIIEKKQPVAFWCNPISGHNTLYWYLQNLGQGPELLIRYENEEAVDDSQLPKDRFSAERLKGVDSTLKIQPAELGDSAVYLCASSFQGNTEAFFGQGTRLTVV.

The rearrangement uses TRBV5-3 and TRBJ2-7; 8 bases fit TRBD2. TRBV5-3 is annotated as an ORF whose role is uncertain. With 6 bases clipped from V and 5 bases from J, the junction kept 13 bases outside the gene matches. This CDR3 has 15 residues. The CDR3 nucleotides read TGTGCCAGAACCCGGGGTGTTAGCGGGATTAACGAGCAGTACTTC. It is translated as CARTRGVSGINEQYF.